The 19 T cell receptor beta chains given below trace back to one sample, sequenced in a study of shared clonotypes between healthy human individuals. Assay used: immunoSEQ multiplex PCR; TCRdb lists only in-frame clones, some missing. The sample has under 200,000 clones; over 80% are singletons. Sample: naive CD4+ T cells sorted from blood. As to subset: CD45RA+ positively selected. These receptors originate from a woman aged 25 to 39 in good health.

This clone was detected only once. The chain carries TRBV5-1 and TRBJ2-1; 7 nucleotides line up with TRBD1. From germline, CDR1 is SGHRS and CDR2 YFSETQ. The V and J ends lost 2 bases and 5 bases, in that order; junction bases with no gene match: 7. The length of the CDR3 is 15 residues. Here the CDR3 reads CASSFEGARNNEQFF. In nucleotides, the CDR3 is TGCGCCAGCAGCTTCGAGGGGGCTAGGAACAATGAGCAGTTCTTC. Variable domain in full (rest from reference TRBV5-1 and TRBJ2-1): KAGVTQTPRYLIKTRGQQVTLSCSPISGHRSVSWYQQTPGQGLQFLFEYFSETQRNKGNFPGRFSGRQFSNSRSEMNVSTLELGDSALYLCASSFEGARNNEQFFGPGTRLTVL.

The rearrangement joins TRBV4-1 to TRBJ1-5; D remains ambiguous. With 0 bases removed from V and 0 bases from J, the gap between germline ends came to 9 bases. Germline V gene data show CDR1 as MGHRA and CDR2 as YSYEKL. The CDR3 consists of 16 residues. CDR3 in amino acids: CASSQESGYSNQPQHF. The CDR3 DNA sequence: TGCGCCAGCAGCCAAGAGTCGGGCTATAGCAATCAGCCCCAGCATTTT.

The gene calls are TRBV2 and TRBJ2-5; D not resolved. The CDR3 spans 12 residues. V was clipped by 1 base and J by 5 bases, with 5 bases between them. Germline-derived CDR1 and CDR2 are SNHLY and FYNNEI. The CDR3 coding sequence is TGTGCCAGCAGTGAAGATACGGAGACCCAGTACTTC. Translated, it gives CASSEDTETQYF.

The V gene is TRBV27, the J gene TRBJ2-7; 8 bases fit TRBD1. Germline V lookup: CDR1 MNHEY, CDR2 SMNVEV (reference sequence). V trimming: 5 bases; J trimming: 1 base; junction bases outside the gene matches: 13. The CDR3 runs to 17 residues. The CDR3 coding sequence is TGTGCCAGCAGTCCAGGACAGGGTGTCCTTCGATCCTACGAGCAGTACTTC. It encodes CASSPGQGVLRSYEQYF.

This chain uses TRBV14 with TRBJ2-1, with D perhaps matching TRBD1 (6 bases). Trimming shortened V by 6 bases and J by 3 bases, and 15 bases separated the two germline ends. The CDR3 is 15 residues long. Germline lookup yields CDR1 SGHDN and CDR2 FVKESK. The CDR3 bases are TGTGCCAGCAGTCACCACAGGGAACGCTACAATGAGCAGTTCTTC. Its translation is CASSHHRERYNEQFF.

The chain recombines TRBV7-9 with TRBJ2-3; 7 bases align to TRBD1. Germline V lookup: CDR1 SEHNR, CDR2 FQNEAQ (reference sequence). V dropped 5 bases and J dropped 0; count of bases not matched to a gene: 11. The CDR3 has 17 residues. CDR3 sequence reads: CASSPAYRGPSTDTQYF. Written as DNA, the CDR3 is TGTGCCAGCAGCCCTGCCTACAGGGGACCTAGCACAGATACGCAGTATTTT.

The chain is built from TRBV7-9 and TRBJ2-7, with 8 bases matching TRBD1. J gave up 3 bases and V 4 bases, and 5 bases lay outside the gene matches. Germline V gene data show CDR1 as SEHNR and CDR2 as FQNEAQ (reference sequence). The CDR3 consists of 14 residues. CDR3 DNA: TGTGCCAGCAGCTCGGACAGGGAGAGCTACGAGCAGTACTTC. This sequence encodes CASSSDRESYEQYF.

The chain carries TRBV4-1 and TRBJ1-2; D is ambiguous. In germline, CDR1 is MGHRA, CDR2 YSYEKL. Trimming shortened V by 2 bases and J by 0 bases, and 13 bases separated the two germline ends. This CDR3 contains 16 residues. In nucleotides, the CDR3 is TGCGCCAGCAGCCAACCGGCAGGAGACTCTAACTATGGCTACACCTTC. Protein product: CASSQPAGDSNYGYTF.

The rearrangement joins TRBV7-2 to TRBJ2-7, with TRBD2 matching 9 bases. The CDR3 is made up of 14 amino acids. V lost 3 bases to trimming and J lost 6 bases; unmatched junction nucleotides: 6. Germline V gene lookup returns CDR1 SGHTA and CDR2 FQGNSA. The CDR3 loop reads CASSFSGSIGEQYF. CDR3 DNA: TGTGCCAGCAGCTTTAGCGGGAGCATCGGCGAGCAGTACTTC. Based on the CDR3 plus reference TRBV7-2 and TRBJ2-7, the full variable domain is GAGVSQSPSNKVTEKGKDVELRCDPISGHTALYWYRQSLGQGLEFLIYFQGNSAPDKSGLPSDRFSAERTGGSVSTLTIQRTQQEDSAVYLCASSFSGSIGEQYFGPGTRLTVT.

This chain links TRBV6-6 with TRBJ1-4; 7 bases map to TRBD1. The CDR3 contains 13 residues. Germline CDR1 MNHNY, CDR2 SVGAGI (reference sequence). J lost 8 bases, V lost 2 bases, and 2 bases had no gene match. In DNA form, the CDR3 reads TGTGCCAGCAGTTACAGGGGGCGAGAAAAACTGTTTTTT. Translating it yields CASSYRGREKLFF.

CDR3 in amino acids: CASSINPGRDTQYF. The DNA for the CDR3 is TGTGCCAGTAGTATTAATCCAGGGCGGGATACGCAGTATTTT. The rearrangement joins TRBV19 to TRBJ2-3; a weak D match, TRBD1 (5 bases). The CDR3 has 14 residues. CDR1 and CDR2 from the germline V gene are LNHDA and SQIVND (reference sequence). The ends were cut back, 3 bases at V and 6 bases at J, with 13 bases in the middle.

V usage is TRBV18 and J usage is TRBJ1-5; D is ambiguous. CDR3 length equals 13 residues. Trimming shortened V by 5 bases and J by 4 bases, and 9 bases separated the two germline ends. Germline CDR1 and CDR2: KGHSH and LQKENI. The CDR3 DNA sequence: TGTGCCAGCTCAGCCGTAGGAAATCAGCCCCAGCATTTT. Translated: CASSAVGNQPQHF.

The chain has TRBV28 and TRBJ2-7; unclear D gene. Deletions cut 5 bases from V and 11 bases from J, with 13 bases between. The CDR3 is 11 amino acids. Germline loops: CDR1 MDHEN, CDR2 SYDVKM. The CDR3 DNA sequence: TGTGCCAGCAGTCCATTGGCGCAGAAGTACTTC. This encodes CASSPLAQKYF.

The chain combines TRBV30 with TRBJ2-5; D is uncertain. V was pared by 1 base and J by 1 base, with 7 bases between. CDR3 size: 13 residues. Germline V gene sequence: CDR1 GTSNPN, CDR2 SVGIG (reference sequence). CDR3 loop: CAWSGSSQETQYF. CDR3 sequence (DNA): TGTGCCTGGAGTGGGAGTTCCCAAGAGACCCAGTACTTC. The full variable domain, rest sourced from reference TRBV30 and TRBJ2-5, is SQTIHQWPATLVQPVGSPLSLECTVEGTSNPNLYWYRQAAGRGLQLLFYSVGIGQISSEVPQNLSASRPQDRQFILSSKKLLLSDSGFYLCAWSGSSQETQYFGPGTRLLVL.

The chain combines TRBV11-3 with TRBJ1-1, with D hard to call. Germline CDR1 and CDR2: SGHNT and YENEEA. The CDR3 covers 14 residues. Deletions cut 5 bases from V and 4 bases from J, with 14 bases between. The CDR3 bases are TGTGCCAGCAGCGTAACGGGCGAGAGCACTGAAGCTTTCTTT. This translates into CASSVTGESTEAFF.

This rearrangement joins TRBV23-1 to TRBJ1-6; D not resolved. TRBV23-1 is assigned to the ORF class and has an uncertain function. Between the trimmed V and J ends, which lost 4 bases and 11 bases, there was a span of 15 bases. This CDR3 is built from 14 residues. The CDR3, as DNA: TGCGCCAGCAGTCTCCGTGCCCCAAAAGCACCCCTCCACTTT. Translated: CASSLRAPKAPLHF.

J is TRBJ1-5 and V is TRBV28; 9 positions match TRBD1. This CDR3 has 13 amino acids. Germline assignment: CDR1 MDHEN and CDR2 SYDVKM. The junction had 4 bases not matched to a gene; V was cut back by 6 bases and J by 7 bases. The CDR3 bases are TGTGCCAGCAGGGACAGGGGCCCACAGCCCCAGCATTTT. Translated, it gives CASRDRGPQPQHF.

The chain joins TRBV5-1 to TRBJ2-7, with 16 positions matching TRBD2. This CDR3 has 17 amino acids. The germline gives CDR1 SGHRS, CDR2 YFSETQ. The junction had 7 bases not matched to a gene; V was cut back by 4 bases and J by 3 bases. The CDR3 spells CASSLGTSGRAIYEQYF. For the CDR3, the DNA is TGCGCCAGCAGCCTTGGGACTAGCGGGAGGGCCATCTACGAGCAGTACTTC.

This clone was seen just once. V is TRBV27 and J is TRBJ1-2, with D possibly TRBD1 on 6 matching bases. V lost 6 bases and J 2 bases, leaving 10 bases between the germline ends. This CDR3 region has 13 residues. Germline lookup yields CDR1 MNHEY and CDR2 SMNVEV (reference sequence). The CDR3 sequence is CASSRDKNYGYTF. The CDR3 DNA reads TGTGCCAGCAGCCGGGACAAAAACTATGGCTACACCTTC.